This TCR beta chain was recovered during a study of blood T cell repertoires in COVID-19. The junction had 6 bases not matched to a gene; V was cut back by 2 bases and J by 2 bases. CDR1 and CDR2 (germline): GTSNPN, SVGIG (reference sequence). This CDR3 has 15 residues. Methods used by the authors: Cell counts per sample came from amplifying reference gene primers. This table comes from immunoSEQ multiplex PCR, and its TCRdb copy is limited to in-frame clones, with some not included. V, J and clone size reflect that table, while D and trimming were determined from the DNA. The table records approximately 250,000 clones, 88% of them present only once.

Specimen: PBMCs or T cells enriched from blood (not recorded which). This clonotype was sampled from a woman between 35 and 50 years old with acute COVID-19. V is TRBV30 and J is TRBJ2-7; 10 bases line up with TRBD1. CDR3 sequence (DNA): TGTGCCTGGAGTTACGCCGGGACAGGGGCCTACGAGCAGTACTTC. Protein product: CAWSYAGTGAYEQYF.